Below are 21 T cell receptor beta chains sequenced from a single sample in a study of early T cells in non-severe SARS-CoV-2 infection. TCRdb called the 5' RACE reads again in MiXCR, with one record for every CDR3 protein. In the table there are some 52,000 distinct CDR3 sequences, just over 8% of which are singletons. Sequencing used whole blood. Every receptor here comes from an adult who was a healthcare worker with PCR-confirmed SARS-CoV-2 infection or an uninfected control (not recorded which).

This clonotype was seen ten or more times. The gene calls are TRBV6-2 or TRBV6-3 and TRBJ2-1, with 10 bases that match TRBD1. Trimming at V came to 6 bases and at J to 15 bases, leaving 5 bases not matched to a gene. There are 11 residues in the CDR3. Germline V lookup: CDR1 MNHEY, CDR2 SVGEGT. The CDR3 nucleotides are TGTGCCAGCAGCACCGGGACAGGGGTGTTCTTC. This translates into CASSTGTGVFF.

There are a few counts of this clonotype. The chain employs TRBV18 and TRBJ2-3, with a weak D call TRBD1 (5 bases). V lost 5 bases and J lost 0, with 9 bases in between. This CDR3 contains 14 residues. Germline V gives CDR1 KGHSH, CDR2 LQKENI. The CDR3, as DNA: TGTGCCAGCTCAATAACAGGTAGCACAGATACGCAGTATTTT. This gives the protein CASSITGSTDTQYF.

The CDR3 nucleotides are TGCAGTGCTAGAGTATACAGAGCGGCAGATACGCAGTATTTT. Its translation: CSARVYRAADTQYF. The genes are TRBV20-1 and TRBJ2-3; maybe TRBD2 (5 bases). Between the trimmed V and J ends, which lost 1 base and 4 bases, there was a span of 12 bases. From germline, CDR1 is DFQATT and CDR2 SNEGSKA (reference sequence). The CDR3 sequence is 14 residues long.

This clonotype has ten or more counts. This rearrangement joins TRBV29-1 to TRBJ2-6; no reliable D call. V lost 0 bases and J lost 0, with 6 bases in between. This CDR3 has 15 residues. Germline-derived CDR1 and CDR2 are SQVTM and ANQGSEA. The CDR3 is CSVEEMNSGANVLTF. The CDR3 nucleotides read TGCAGCGTTGAAGAGATGAACTCTGGGGCCAACGTCCTGACTTTC.

This chain joins TRBV20-1 and TRBJ2-3; TRBD2 agrees at 12 bases. This CDR3 has 15 amino acids. CDR1 and CDR2 from the germline V gene are DFQATT and SNEGSKA (reference sequence). V lost 3 bases to trimming and J lost 10 bases; unmatched junction nucleotides: 11. CDR3: CSASSGGLAGGAQYF. The DNA for the CDR3 is TGCAGTGCTAGCTCGGGGGGGCTAGCGGGAGGGGCGCAGTATTTT.

This clonotype was detected ten times or more. The J gene is TRBJ1-1, the V gene TRBV7-6; TRBD1 matches at 8 bases. The germline V gene encodes CDR1 SGHVS and CDR2 FNYEAQ. V gave up 2 bases and J gave up 1 base; unmatched junction bases: 9. This CDR3 is 17 amino acids long. The CDR3 DNA follows: TGTGCCAGCAGCTTATTGAAGCCCGGGACAGGGAACACTGAAGCTTTCTTT. This codes for CASSLLKPGTGNTEAFF. Supplemented by reference TRBV7-6 and TRBJ1-1, the full variable domain reads GAGVSQSPRYKVTKRGQDVALRCDPISGHVSLYWYRQALGQGPEFLTYFNYEAQQDKSGLPNDRFSAERPEGSISTLTIQRTEQRDSAMYRCASSLLKPGTGNTEAFFGQGTRLTVV.

This clonotype occurred many times. The chain is built from TRBV10-2 and TRBJ2-3; TRBD1 might be the D (6 bases). Germline CDR1 WSHSY, CDR2 SAAADI. The CDR3 has 13 amino acids. Trimming removed 2 bases from V and 8 bases from J, with 11 bases in between. The CDR3 DNA sequence: TGCGCCAGCAGTGAGAAGGGGGTTTCTACGCAGTATTTT. It codes for CASSEKGVSTQYF.

This clonotype was seen at least ten times. This chain joins TRBV20-1 and TRBJ1-1, with D possibly TRBD1 on 5 matching bases. This CDR3 is built from 12 residues. Per the germline V gene, CDR1 is DFQATT and CDR2 is SNEGSKA (reference sequence). V was trimmed by 5 bases and J by 4 bases, leaving 11 bases between them. In DNA, the CDR3 is TGCAGTGCTCGCCTGGGGGGCACTGAAGCTTTCTTT. Translated: CSARLGGTEAFF.

This clonotype came up a few times. The chain has TRBV28 and TRBJ1-1; D is undetermined. Trimming took 3 bases from V and 11 from J, leaving 10 bases between them. The CDR3 runs 11 residues. Germline V lookup: CDR1 MDHEN, CDR2 SYDVKM. CDR3 sequence reads: CASSFVREAFF. Written as DNA, the CDR3 is TGTGCCAGCAGTTTTGTCCGCGAGGCTTTCTTT.

This clonotype has more than one count but fewer than ten. The chain carries TRBV12-3 or TRBV12-4 and TRBJ2-3; 9 bases match TRBD1. This CDR3 has 15 residues. V was clipped by 5 bases and J by 6 bases; unmatched bases: 9. CDR3 loop: CASSLGQGVLDTQYF. The CDR3 bases are TGTGCCAGCAGTCTGGGACAGGGTGTCCTTGATACGCAGTATTTT.

The CDR3 nucleotides read TGTGCCAGCAGCGTTAGCGGGAACTCCTACGAGCAGTACTTC. It is translated as CASSVSGNSYEQYF. The chain employs TRBV9 and TRBJ2-7, with 8 bases fitting TRBD2. Trimming took 2 bases from V and 0 from J; bases not matched to a gene: 1. This CDR3 region has 14 residues. Germline V gene sequence: CDR1 SGDLS, CDR2 YYNGEE.

This clonotype was seen a few times. The CDR3 here is CASRPTGTYNEQFF. CDR3 in DNA: TGTGCCAGCAGGCCCACAGGCACCTACAATGAGCAGTTCTTC. V is TRBV7-3 and J is TRBJ2-1; a weak D match, TRBD1 (5 bases). The ends were cut back, 6 bases at V and 2 bases at J, with 11 bases in the middle. This CDR3 contains 14 residues. Germline CDR1 is SGHTA and CDR2 is FQGTGA.

In its sample, this clonotype was seen a few times. The chain carries TRBV30 and TRBJ2-1, with TRBD1 matching 7 bases. Per germline, CDR1 GTSNPN and CDR2 SVGIG (reference sequence). Trimming cost V 5 bases and J 5 bases; bases outside gene matches: 9. The CDR3 consists of 14 residues. CDR3 loop: CAWEPGQKNNEQFF. The CDR3 DNA is TGTGCCTGGGAACCGGGACAGAAAAACAATGAGCAGTTCTTC.

Many counts were recorded for this clonotype. CDR3 coding DNA: TGTGCCATCAGTGGATGGACAGGGGGGGACAATGAGCAGTTCTTC. It codes for CAISGWTGGDNEQFF. The chain has TRBV10-3 and TRBJ2-1; TRBD1 matches 10 bases. Per germline, CDR1 ENHRY and CDR2 SYGVKD. CDR3 size: 15 residues. Losses at the gene ends were 4 bases for V and 5 bases for J; bases not matched to a gene: 5.

This clonotype showed up many times. An end of the junction does not agree with germline; a read error may underlie this. This rearrangement joins TRBV13 to TRBJ2-7; D is perhaps TRBD1 (6 bases). From germline, CDR1 is PRHDT and CDR2 FYEKMQ (reference sequence). This CDR3 is 13 amino acids long. CDR3 amino acids: CASSLGGSYEQYF. For the CDR3, the DNA is TGTGCCAGCAGCCTAGGGGGCTCCTACGAGCAGTACTTC.

This clonotype was recorded a few times. The rearrangement uses TRBV6-6 and TRBJ2-2, with TRBD2 as a possible D gene (5 bases). Per germline, CDR1 MNHNY and CDR2 SVGAGI (reference sequence). The CDR3 sequence is 13 residues long. V gave up 6 bases and J gave up 5 bases, with 10 bases separating them. The CDR3, as DNA: TGTGCCAGCAGCCCACTAGAGACCGGGGAGCTGTTTTTT. This translates into CASSPLETGELFF.

This clonotype was counted ten times or more. This chain uses TRBV6-5 with TRBJ1-6; D unresolved. CDR1 is MNHEY, CDR2 SVGAGI, per germline. The CDR3 contains 13 residues. Trimming shortened V by 9 bases and J by 1 base, and 7 bases separated the two germline ends. As DNA, the CDR3 is TGTGCCAGTCTTGGTTCCTATAATTCACCCCTCCACTTT. It is translated as CASLGSYNSPLHF.

DNA of the CDR3: TGCAGTGCTAGAGATCAAGCGAGCGGGGAGAACCCATTCGCGAACACCGGGGAGCTGTTTTTT. This sequence encodes CSARDQASGENPFANTGELFF. This chain links TRBV20-1 with TRBJ2-2; 7 bases fit TRBD2. The length of the CDR3 is 21 residues. Germline lookup yields CDR1 DFQATT and CDR2 SNEGSKA (reference sequence). The trim removed 0 bases at V and 0 bases at J, leaving 19 bases unmatched.

This clonotype was seen ten or more times. The chain uses TRBV7-6 and TRBJ2-1, with 14 nucleotides matching TRBD2. Germline CDR1 SGHVS, CDR2 FNYEAQ. This CDR3 is built from 15 residues. The ends lost 5 bases at V and 4 bases at J; junction bases unmatched: 1. DNA for the CDR3: TGTGCCAGCAGCCGGACTAGCGGGGGGTACAATGAGCAGTTCTTC. Translated, it gives CASSRTSGGYNEQFF.

In this sample, this clonotype turned up once. A much more abundant neighbour one base away suggests this may be a read error. V is TRBV5-5 and J is TRBJ1-2; tentative D call: TRBD1 (6 bases). Germline values: CDR1 SGHKS, CDR2 YYEKEE (reference sequence). Deletions cut 0 bases from V and 6 bases from J, with 9 bases between. The CDR3 loop spans 13 amino acids. This chain's CDR3 is CASSLVSGDGYTF. The CDR3 coding sequence is TGTGCCAGCAGCTTGGTTTCAGGGGATGGCTACACCTTC.

This clonotype was detected a few times. This chain uses TRBV7-2 with TRBJ2-5; TRBD2 matches at 7 bases. CDR1 is SGHTA and CDR2 is FQGNSA in the germline V gene. J lost 5 bases, V lost 7 bases, and 4 bases had no gene match. The CDR3 has 12 residues. CDR3 loop: CASNRGVETQYF. CDR3 DNA: TGTGCCAGCAACCGGGGGGTGGAGACCCAGTACTTC. The full variable domain, in which reference TRBV7-2 and TRBJ2-5 provide the parts outside the CDR3, is GAGVSQSPSNKVTEKGKDVELRCDPISGHTALYWYRQSLGQGLEFLIYFQGNSAPDKSGLPSDRFSAERTGGSVSTLTIQRTQQEDSAVYLCASNRGVETQYFGPGTRLLVL.